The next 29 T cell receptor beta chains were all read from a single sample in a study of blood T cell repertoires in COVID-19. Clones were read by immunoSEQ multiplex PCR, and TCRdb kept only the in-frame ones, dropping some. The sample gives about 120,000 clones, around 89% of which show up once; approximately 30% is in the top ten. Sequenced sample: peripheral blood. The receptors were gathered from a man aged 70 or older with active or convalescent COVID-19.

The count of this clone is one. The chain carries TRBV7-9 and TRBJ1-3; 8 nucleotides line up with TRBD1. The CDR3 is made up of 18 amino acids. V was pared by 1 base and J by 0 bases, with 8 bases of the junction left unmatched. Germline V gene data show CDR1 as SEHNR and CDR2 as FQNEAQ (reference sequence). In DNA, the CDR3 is TGTGCCAGCAGCTTAGGGGGGACAGGACAGTTCTCTGGAAACACCATATATTTT. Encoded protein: CASSLGGTGQFSGNTIYF.

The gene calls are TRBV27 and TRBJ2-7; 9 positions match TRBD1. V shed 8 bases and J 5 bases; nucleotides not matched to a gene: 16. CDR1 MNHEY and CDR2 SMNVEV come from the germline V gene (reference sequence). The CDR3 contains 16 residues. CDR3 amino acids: CASQKFPPGQGHEQYF. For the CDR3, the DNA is TGTGCCAGCCAGAAGTTTCCCCCGGGACAGGGTCACGAGCAGTACTTC.

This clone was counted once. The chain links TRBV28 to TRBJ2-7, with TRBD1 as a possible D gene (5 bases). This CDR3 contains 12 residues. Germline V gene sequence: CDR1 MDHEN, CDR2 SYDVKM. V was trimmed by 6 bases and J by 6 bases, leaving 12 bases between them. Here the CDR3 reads CASSSIRVEQYF. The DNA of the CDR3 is TGTGCCAGCAGCTCCATCAGGGTCGAGCAGTACTTC.

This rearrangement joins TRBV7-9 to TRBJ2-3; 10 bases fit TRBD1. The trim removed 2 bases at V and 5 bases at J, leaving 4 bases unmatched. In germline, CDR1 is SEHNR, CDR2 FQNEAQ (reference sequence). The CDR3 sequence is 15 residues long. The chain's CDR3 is CASSLRQGAVDTQYF. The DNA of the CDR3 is TGTGCCAGCAGCTTACGACAGGGGGCAGTAGATACGCAGTATTTT. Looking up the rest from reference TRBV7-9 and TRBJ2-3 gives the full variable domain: DTGVSQNPRHKITKRGQNVTFRCDPISEHNRLYWYRQTLGQGPEFLTYFQNEAQLEKSRLLSDRFSAERPKGSFSTLEIQRTEQGDSAMYLCASSLRQGAVDTQYFGPGTRLTVL.

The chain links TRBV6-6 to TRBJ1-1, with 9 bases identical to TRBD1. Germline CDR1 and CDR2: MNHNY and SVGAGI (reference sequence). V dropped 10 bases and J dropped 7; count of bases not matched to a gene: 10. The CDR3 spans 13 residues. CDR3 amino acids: CAMTTGGGDEAFF. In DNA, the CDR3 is TGTGCCATGACGACAGGGGGTGGTGATGAAGCTTTCTTT.

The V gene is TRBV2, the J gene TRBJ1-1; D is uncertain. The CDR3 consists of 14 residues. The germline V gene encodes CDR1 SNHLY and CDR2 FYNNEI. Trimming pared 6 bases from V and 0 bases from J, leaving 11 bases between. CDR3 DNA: TGTGCCAGCAGACCCGAGCTCTTGAACACTGAAGCTTTCTTT. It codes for CASRPELLNTEAFF.

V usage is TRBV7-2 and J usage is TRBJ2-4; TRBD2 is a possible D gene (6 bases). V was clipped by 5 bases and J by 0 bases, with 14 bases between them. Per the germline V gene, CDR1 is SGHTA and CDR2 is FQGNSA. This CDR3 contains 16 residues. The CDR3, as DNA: TGTGCCAGCAGCGGTCGGGACTGGATAGCCAAAAACATTCAGTACTTC. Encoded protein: CASSGRDWIAKNIQYF. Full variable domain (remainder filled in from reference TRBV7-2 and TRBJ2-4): GAGVSQSPSNKVTEKGKDVELRCDPISGHTALYWYRQSLGQGLEFLIYFQGNSAPDKSGLPSDRFSAERTGGSVSTLTIQRTQQEDSAVYLCASSGRDWIAKNIQYFGAGTRLSVL.

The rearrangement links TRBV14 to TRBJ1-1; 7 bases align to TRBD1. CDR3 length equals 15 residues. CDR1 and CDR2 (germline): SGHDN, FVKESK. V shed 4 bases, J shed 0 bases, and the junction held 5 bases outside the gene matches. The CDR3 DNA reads TGTGCCAGCAGCCTGAGGGACAGCATGAACACTGAAGCTTTCTTT. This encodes CASSLRDSMNTEAFF. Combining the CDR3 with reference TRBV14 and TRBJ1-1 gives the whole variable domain EAGVTQFPSHSVIEKGQTVTLRCDPISGHDNLYWYRRVMGKEIKFLLHFVKESKQDESGMPNNRFLAERTGGTYSTLKVQPAELEDSGVYFCASSLRDSMNTEAFFGQGTRLTVV.

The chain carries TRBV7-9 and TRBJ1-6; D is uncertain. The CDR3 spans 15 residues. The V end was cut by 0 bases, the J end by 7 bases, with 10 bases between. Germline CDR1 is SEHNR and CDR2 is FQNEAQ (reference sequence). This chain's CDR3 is CASSLASGGNSPLHF. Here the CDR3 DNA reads TGTGCCAGCAGCTTAGCGTCCGGAGGGAATTCACCCCTCCACTTT.

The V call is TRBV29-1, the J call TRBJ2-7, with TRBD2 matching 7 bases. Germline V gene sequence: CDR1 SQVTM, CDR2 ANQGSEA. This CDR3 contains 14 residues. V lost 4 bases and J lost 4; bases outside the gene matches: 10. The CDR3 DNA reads TGCAGCGTTGCGGGGGGTGCAGGAGAGTACGAGCAGTACTTC. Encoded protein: CSVAGGAGEYEQYF.

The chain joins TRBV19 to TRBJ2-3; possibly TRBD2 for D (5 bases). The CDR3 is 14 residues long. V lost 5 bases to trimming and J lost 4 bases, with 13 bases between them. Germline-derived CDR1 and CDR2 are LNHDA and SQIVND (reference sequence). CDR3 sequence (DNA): TGTGCCAGTAGTCTATTCCAGGAGGCAGATACGCAGTATTTT. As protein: CASSLFQEADTQYF.

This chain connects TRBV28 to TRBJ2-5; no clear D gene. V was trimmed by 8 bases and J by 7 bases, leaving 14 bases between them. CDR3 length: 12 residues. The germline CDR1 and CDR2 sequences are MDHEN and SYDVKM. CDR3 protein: CASAESPTTQYF. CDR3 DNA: TGTGCCAGCGCCGAGAGCCCCACGACCCAGTACTTC.

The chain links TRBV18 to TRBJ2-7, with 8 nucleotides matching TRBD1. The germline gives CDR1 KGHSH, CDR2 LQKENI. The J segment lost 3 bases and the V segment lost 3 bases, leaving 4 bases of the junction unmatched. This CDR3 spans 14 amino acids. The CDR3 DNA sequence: TGTGCCAGCTCACCCCAGGGGGCGAACTACGAGCAGTACTTC. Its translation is CASSPQGANYEQYF.

DNA of the CDR3: TGTGCCAGCACTACCCGTTCATGGGCCAGGAACACTGAAGCTTTCTTT. It codes for CASTTRSWARNTEAFF. The chain joins TRBV28 to TRBJ1-1; D remains unclear. The V end was cut by 7 bases, the J end by 1 base, with 19 bases between. Germline assignment: CDR1 MDHEN and CDR2 SYDVKM. This CDR3 has 16 amino acids.

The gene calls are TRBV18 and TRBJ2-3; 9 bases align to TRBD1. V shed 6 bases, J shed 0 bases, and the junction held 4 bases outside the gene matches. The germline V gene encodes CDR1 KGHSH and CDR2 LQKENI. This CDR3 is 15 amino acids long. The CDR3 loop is CASSPGTGSTDTQYF. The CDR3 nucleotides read TGTGCCAGCTCCCCCGGGACAGGGAGCACAGATACGCAGTATTTT.

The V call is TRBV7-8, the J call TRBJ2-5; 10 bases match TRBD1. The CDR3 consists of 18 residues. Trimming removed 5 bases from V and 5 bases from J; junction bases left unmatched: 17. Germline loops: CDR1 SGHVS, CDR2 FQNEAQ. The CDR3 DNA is TGTGCCAGCAGCATAGGGCTCTTCGACAGGGGGCTCGGTGAGACCCAGTACTTC. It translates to CASSIGLFDRGLGETQYF.

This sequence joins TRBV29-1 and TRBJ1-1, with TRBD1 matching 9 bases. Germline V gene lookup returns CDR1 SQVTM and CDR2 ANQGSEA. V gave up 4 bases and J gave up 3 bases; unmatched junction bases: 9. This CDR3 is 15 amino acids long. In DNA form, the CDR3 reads TGCAGCGTTGTCGATTGGACAGGGGCACACACTGAAGCTTTCTTT. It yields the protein CSVVDWTGAHTEAFF. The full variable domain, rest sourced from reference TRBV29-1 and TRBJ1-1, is SAVISQKPSRDICQRGTSLTIQCQVDSQVTMMFWYRQQPGQSLTLIATANQGSEATYESGFVIDKFPISRPNLTFSTLTVSNMSPEDSSIYLCSVVDWTGAHTEAFFGQGTRLTVV.

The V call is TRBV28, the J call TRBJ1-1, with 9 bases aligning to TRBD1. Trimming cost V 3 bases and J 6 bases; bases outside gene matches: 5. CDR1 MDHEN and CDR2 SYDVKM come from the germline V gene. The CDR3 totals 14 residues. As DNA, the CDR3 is TGTGCCAGCAGTTTGGACAGGGGTAGCGCTGAAGCTTTCTTT. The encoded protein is CASSLDRGSAEAFF.

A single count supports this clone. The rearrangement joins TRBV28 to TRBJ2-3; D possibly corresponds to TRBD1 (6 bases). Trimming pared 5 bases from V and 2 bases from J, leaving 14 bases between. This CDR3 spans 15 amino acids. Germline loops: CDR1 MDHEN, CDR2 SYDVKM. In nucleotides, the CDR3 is TGTGCCAGCAGTATCGACAGGCCGCACACAGATACGCAGTATTTT. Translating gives CASSIDRPHTDTQYF.

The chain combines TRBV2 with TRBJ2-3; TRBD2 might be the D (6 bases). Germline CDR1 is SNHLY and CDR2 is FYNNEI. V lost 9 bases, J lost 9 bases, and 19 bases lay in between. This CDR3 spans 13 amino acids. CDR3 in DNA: TGTGCCAGTCGGGGTGACAGCGGGTCGACGCAGTATTTT. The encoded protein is CASRGDSGSTQYF. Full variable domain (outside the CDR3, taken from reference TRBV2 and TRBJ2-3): EPEVTQTPSHQVTQMGQEVILRCVPISNHLYFYWYRQILGQKVEFLVSFYNNEISEKSEIFDDQFSVERPDGSNFTLKIRSTKLEDSAMYFCASRGDSGSTQYFGPGTRLTVL.

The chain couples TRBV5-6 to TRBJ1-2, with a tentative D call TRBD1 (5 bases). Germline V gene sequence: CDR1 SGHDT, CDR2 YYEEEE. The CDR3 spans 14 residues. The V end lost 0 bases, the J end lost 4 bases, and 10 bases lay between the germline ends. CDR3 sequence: CASSLGAGSYGYTF. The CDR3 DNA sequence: TGTGCCAGCAGCTTGGGGGCAGGGTCCTATGGCTACACCTTC.

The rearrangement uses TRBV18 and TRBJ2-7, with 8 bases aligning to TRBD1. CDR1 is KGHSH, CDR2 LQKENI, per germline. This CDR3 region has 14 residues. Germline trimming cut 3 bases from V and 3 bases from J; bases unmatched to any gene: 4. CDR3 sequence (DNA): TGTGCCAGCTCACCGACAGGGGTCGACTACGAGCAGTACTTC. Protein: CASSPTGVDYEQYF. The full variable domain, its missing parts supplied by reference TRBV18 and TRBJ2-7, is NAGVMQNPRHLVRRRGQEARLRCSPMKGHSHVYWYRQLPEEGLKFMVYLQKENIIDESGMPKERFSAEFPKEGPSILRIQQVVRGDSAAYFCASSPTGVDYEQYFGPGTRLTVT.

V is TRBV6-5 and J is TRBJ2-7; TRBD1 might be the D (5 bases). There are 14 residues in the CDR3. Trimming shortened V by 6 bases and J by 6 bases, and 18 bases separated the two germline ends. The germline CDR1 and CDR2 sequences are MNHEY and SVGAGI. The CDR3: CASRTDSFSREQYF. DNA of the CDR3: TGTGCCAGCAGGACCGACAGTTTTTCTCGCGAGCAGTACTTC.

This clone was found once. The CDR3 sequence: CSVESGVTGNTIYF. The DNA of the CDR3 is TGCAGCGTTGAATCGGGGGTGACCGGAAACACCATATATTTT. J is TRBJ1-3 and V is TRBV29-1, with TRBD1 as a possible D gene (5 bases). The CDR3 spans 14 residues. With 2 bases removed from V and 4 bases from J, the gap between germline ends came to 12 bases. CDR1 and CDR2 (germline): SQVTM, ANQGSEA.

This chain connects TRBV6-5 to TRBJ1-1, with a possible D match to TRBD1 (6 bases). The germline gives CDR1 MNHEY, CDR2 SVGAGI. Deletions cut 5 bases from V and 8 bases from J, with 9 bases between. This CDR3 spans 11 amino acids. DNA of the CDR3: TGTGCCAGCAGTCAGGGGATCGAAGCTTTCTTT. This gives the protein CASSQGIEAFF.

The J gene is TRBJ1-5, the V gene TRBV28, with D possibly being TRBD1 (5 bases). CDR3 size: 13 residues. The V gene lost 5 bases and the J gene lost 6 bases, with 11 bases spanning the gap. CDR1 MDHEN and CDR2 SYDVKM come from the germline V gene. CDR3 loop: CASSPSGIQPQHF. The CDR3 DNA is TGTGCCAGCAGTCCTTCAGGGATTCAGCCCCAGCATTTT.

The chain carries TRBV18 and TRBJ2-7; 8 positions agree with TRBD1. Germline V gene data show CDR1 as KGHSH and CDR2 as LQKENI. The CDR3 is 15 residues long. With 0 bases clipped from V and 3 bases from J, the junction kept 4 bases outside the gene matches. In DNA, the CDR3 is TGTGCCAGCTCACCACCGGGACAGGACTACTACGAGCAGTACTTC. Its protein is CASSPPGQDYYEQYF.

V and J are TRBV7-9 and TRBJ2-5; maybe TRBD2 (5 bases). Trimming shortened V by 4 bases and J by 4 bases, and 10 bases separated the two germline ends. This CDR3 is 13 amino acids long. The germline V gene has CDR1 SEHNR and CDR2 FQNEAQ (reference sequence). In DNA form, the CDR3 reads TGTGCCAGCAGCTGGGAGAAAATAGAGACCCAGTACTTC. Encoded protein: CASSWEKIETQYF.

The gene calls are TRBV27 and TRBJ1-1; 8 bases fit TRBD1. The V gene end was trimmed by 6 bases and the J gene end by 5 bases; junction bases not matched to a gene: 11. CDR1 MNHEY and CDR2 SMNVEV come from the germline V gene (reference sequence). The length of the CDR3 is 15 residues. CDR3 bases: TGTGCCAGCAGCTGGGGAACAGGGGGTGGGACTGAAGCTTTCTTT. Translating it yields CASSWGTGGGTEAFF.